This TCR beta chain was profiled in a study of blood T cell repertoires in COVID-19. Across the study: PBMCs, B-cell-depleted T cells, or T cells provided the cDNA or gDNA that made up the material.

This clone has just one count. Losses at the gene ends were 2 bases for V and 4 bases for J; bases not matched to a gene: 10. The germline gives CDR1 MNHEY, CDR2 SMNVEV (reference sequence). CDR3 length equals 16 residues. The method was immunoSEQ multiplex PCR; TCRdb's version includes in-frame clones alone and lacks a portion of them. The data contain 280,000 or so clones, around 90% of them seen just once; the ten biggest clones take up approximately 1.5%. Everyone who took part was roughly 18 to 89 years old, and they came from 20 to 25 US areas. The chain couples TRBV27 to TRBJ2-7; 8 nucleotides align to TRBD2. Sequenced sample: PBMCs or T cells enriched from blood (not recorded which). The source is a woman between 18 and 30 years old with acute COVID-19. CDR3 loop: CASSLRSTSVLYEQYF. Written as DNA, the CDR3 is TGTGCCAGCAGTTTAAGGTCGACTAGCGTATTGTACGAGCAGTACTTC.